This paragraph covers one TCR beta chain sequence. Followed longitudinally, the Seattle patients had been enrolled during active infection. In the original workflow: Amplification of reference gene primers was used by the study to estimate nucleated cell counts. Repertoires were generated with immunoSEQ multiplex PCR, while TCRdb's copy carries only in-frame clones and drops some. The V and J calls and clone size were taken over from that table, and D and trimming were inferred from the DNA. Of some 290,000 clones in the sample, around 92% were seen once. V was shortened by 2 bases and J by 5 bases, with 15 bases between the two germline ends. From germline, CDR1 is SGHRS and CDR2 YFSETQ. The CDR3 covers 15 residues. The sample originates from a study of blood T cell repertoires in COVID-19. In the study overall: Collection of acute and convalescent COVID-19 samples took place in the United States, Italy and Spain. The cDNA or gDNA used as material had been derived from T cells, B-cell-depleted T cells, or PBMCs.

Source material: peripheral blood. This sequence originates from a woman younger than 45 with COVID-19, enrolled during active disease. The chain combines TRBV5-1 with TRBJ2-3; D gene ambiguous. In DNA, the CDR3 is TGCGCCAGCAGCTTAAGCGATAGAGTAGGAGATACGCAGTATTTT. This codes for CASSLSDRVGDTQYF.